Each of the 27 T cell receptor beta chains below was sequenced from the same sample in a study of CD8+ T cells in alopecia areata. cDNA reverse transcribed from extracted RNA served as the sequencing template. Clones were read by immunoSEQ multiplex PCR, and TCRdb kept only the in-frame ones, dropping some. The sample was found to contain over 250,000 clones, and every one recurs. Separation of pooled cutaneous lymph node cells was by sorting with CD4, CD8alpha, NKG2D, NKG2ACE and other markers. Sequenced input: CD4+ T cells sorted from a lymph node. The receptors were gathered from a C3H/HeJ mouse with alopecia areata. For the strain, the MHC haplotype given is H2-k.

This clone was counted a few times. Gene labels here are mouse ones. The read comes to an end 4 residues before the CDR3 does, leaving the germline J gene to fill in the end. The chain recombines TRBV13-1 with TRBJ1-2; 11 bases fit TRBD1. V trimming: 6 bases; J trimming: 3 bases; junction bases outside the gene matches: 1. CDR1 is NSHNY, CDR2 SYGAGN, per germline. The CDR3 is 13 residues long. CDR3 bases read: TGTGCCAGCAAGGGACAGGGGGACTCC. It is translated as CASKGQGDS. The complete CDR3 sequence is CASKGQGDSDYTF.

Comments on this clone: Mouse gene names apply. CDR3 DNA (partial): TGTGCCAGCAGCCAAAAGACTGGCGCAAACACCGGG. As protein: CASSQKTGANTG. The entire CDR3 protein is CASSQKTGANTGQLYF. This chain joins TRBV5 and TRBJ2-2, with D tentatively TRBD2 (6 bases). Read data end 4 residues before the CDR3 end; the end is taken from the germline J gene. The CDR3 has 16 residues. Trimming cost V 2 bases and J 0 bases, with 10 bases left between them. CDR1 LGHNA and CDR2 YNLKQL come from the germline V gene (reference sequence).

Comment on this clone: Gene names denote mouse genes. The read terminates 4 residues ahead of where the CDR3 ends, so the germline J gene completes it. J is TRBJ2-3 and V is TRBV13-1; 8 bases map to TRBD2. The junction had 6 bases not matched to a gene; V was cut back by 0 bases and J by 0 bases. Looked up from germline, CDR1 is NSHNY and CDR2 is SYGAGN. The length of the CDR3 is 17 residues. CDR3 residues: CASSDGGGGVSAETLYF. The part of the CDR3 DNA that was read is TGTGCCAGCAGTGATGGAGGTGGGGGGGTTAGTGCAGAA.

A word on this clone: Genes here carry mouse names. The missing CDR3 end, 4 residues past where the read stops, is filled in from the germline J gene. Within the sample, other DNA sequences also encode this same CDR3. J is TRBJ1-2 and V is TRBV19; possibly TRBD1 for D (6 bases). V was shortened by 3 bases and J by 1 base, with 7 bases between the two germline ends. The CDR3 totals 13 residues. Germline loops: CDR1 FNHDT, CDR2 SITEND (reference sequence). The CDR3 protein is CASSRDKNSDYTF. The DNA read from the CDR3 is TGTGCCAGCAGTAGGGACAAAAACTCC.

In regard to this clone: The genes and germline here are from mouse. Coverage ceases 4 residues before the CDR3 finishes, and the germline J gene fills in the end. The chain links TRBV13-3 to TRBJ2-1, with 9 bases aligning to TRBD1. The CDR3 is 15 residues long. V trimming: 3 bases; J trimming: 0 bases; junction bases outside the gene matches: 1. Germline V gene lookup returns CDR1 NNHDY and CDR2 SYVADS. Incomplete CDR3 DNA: TGTGCCAGCAGTGGACAGGGGGATAACTATGCT. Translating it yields CASSGQGDNYA. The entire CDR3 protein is CASSGQGDNYAEQFF.

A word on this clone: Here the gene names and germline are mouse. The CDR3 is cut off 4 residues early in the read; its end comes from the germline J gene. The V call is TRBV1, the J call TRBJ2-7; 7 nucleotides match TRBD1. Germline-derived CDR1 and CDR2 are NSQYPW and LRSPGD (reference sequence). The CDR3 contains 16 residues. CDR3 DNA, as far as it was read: TGCACCTGCAGTGCAGAGCCCCACAGGGGCGGTTAT. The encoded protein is CTCSAEPHRGGY. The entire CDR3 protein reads CTCSAEPHRGGYEQYF.

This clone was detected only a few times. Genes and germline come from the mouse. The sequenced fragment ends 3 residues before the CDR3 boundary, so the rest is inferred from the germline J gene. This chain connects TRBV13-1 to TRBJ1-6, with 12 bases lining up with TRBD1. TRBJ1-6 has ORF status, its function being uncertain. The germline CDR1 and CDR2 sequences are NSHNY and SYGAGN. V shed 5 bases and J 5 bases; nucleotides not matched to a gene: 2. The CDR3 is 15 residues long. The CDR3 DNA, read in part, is TGTGCCAGCAGGCGGGACAGGGGGCATAATTCGCCC. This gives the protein CASRRDRGHNSP. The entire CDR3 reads CASRRDRGHNSPLYF.

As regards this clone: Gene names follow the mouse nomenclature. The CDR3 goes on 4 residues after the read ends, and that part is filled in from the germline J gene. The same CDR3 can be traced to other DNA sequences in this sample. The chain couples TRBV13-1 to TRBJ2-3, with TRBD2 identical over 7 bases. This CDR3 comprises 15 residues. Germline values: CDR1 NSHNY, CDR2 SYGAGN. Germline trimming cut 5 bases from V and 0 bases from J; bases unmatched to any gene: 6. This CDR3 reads CASRRLGTSAETLYF. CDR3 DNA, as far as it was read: TGTGCCAGCAGACGACTGGGAACTAGTGCAGAA.

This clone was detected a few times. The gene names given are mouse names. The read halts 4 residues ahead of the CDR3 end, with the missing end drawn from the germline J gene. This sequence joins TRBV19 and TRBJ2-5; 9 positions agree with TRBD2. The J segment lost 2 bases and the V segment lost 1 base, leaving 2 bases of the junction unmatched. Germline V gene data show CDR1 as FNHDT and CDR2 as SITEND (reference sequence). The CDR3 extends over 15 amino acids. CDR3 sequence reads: CASSITWGGQDTQYF. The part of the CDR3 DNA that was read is TGTGCCAGCAGTATAACCTGGGGGGGCCAAGAC.

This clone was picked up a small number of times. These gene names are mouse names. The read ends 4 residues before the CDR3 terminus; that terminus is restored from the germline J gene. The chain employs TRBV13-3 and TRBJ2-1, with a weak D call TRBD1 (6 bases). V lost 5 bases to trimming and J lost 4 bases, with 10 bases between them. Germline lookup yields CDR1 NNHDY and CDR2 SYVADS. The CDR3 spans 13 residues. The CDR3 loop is CASRRTDYAEQFF. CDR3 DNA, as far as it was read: TGTGCCAGCAGGAGGACAGATTATGCT.

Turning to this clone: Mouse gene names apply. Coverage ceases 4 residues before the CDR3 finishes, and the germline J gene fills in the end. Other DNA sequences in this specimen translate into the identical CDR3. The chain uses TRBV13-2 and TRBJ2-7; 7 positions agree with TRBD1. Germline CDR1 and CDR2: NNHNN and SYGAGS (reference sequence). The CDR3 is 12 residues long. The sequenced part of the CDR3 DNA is TGTGCCAGCGGTGGACAGGGATAT. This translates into CASGGQGY. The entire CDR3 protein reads CASGGQGYEQYF.

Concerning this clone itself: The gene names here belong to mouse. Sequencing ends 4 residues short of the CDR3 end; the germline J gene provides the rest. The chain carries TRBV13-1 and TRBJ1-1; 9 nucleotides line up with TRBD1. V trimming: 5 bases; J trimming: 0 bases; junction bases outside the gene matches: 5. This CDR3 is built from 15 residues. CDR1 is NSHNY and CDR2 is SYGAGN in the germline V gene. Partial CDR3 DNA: TGTGCCAGCAGGGTGACAGGGGGGACAAACACA. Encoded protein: CASRVTGGTNT. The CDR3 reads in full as CASRVTGGTNTEVFF.

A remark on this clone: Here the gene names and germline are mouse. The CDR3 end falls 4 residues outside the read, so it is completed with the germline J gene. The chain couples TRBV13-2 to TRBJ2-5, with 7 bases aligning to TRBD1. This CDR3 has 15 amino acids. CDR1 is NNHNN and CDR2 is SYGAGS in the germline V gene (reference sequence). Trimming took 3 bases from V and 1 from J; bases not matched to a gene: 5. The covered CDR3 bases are TGTGCCAGCGGTGCGACAGGGCAGGACCAAGAC. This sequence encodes CASGATGQDQD. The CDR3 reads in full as CASGATGQDQDTQYF.

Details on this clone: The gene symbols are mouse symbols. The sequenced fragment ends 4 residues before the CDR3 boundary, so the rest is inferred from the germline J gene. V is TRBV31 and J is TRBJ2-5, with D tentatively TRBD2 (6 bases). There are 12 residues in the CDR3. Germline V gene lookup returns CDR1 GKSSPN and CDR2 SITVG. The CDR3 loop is CARLVNQDTQYF. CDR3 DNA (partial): TGTGCTCGACTGGTGAACCAAGAC.

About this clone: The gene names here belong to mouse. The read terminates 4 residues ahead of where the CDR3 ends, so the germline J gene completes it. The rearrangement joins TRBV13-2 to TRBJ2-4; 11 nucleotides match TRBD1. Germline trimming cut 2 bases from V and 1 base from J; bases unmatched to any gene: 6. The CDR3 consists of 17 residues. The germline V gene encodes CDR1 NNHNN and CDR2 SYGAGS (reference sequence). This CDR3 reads CASGEDRGRRGQNTLYF. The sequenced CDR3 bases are TGTGCCAGCGGTGAGGACAGGGGGCGAAGGGGTCAAAAC.

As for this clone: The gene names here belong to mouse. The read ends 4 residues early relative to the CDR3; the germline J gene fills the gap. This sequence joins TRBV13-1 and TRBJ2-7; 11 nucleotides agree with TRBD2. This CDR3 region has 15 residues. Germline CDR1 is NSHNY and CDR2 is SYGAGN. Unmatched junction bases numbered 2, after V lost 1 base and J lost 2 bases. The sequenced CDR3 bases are TGTGCCAGCAGTGATCAGGGACTGGGGGCCTAT. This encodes CASSDQGLGAY. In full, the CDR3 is CASSDQGLGAYEQYF.

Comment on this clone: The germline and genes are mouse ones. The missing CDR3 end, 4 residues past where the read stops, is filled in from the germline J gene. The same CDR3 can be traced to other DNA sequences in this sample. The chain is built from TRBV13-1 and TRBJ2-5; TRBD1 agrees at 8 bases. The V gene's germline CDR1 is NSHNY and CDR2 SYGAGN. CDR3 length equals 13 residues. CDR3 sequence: CASSDDRGDTQYF. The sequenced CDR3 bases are TGTGCCAGCAGTGATGACAGGGGGGAC.

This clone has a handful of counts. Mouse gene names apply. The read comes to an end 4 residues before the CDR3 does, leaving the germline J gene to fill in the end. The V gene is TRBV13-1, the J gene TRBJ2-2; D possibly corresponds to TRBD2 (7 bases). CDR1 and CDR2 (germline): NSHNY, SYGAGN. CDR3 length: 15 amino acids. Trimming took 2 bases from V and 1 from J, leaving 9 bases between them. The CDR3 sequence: CASSEGGGNTGQLYF. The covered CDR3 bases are TGTGCCAGCAGTGAAGGGGGGGGAAACACCGGG.

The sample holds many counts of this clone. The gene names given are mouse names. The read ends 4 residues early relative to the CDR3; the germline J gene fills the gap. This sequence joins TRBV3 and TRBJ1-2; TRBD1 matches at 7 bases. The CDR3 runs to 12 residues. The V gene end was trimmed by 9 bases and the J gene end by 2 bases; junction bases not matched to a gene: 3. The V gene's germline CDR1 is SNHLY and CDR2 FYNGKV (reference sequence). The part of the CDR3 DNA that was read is TGTGCCAGTCTACAGGGGAACTCC. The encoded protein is CASLQGNS. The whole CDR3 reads CASLQGNSDYTF.

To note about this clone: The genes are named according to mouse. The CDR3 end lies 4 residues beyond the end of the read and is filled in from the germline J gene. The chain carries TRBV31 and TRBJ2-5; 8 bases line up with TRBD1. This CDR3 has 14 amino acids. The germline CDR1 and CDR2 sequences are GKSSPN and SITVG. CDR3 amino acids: CAWSLRRGRDTQYF. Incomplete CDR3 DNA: TGTGCCTGGAGTCTACGCAGGGGGCGAGAC.

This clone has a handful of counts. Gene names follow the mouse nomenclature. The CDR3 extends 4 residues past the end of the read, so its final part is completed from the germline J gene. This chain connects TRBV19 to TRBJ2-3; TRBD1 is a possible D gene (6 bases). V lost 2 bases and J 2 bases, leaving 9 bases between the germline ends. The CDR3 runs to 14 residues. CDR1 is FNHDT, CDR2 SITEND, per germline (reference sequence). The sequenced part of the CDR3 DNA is TGTGCCAGCAGTATCAGGACAGATGCAGAA. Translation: CASSIRTDAE. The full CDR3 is CASSIRTDAETLYF.

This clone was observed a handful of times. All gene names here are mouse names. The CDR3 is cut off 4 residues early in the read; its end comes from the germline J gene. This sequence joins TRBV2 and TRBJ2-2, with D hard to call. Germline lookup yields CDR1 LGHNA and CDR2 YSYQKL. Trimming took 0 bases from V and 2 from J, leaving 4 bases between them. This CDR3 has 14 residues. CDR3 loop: CASSQDQNTGQLYF. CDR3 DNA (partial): TGTGCCAGCAGCCAAGACCAGAACACCGGG.

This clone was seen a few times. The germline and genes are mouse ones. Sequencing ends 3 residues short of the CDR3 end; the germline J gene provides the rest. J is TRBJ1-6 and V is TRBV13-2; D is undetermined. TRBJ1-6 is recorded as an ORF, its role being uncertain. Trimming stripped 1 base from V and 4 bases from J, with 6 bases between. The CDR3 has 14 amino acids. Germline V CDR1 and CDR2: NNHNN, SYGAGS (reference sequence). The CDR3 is CASGDPRYNSPLYF. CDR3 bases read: TGTGCCAGCGGTGATCCCAGGTATAATTCGCCC.

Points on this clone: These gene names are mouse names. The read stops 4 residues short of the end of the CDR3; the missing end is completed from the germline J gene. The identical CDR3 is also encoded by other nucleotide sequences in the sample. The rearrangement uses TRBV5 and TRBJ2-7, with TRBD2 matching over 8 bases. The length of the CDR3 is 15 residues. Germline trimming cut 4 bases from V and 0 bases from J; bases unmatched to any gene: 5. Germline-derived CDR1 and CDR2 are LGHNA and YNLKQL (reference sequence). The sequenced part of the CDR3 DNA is TGTGCCAGCAGCCCCCACTGGGGGAGCTCCTAT. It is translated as CASSPHWGSSY. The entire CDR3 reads CASSPHWGSSYEQYF.

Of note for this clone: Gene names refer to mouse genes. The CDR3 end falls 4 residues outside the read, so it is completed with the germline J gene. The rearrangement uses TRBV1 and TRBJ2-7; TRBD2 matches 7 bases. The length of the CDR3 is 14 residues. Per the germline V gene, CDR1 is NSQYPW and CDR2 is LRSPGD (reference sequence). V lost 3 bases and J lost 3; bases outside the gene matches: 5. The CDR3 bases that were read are TGCACCTGCAGTGCCTCGACTGGGAGCTAT. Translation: CTCSASTGSY. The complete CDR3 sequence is CTCSASTGSYEQYF.

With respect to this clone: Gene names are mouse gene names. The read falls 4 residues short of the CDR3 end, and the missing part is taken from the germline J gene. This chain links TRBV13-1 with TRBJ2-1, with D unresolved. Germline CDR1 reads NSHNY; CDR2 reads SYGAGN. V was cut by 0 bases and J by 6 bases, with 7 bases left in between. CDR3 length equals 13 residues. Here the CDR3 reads CASSDGGFAEQFF. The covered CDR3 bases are TGTGCCAGCAGTGATGGAGGGTTTGCT.

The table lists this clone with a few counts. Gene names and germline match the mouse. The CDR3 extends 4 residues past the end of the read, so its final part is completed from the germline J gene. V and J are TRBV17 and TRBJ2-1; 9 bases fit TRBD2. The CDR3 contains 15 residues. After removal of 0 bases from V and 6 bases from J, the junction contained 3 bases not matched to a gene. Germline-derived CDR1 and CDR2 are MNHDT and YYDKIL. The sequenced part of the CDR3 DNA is TGTGCTAGCAGTAGAGATGGGGGGGCGCTTGCT. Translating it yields CASSRDGGALA. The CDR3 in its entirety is CASSRDGGALAEQFF.